This T cell receptor beta chain was sequenced for a study of shared clonotypes between healthy human individuals (dated by TCRdb to the early 2020s). Context from the whole study: A couple of women and a few men aged 18 to 49 years were included in the cohort. To estimate repertoire size and how much clonotype sharing occurs between individuals, the study deeply sequenced the blood TCR repertoires of a handful of healthy adults. For each donor, CD4 naive and CD4 memory were each run on three plates, CD8 naive on two plates, and CD8 memory on one plate. Different laboratories and diverse techniques were used to prepare libraries and sequence TCR repertoires, to increase sequencing depth and limit assay-specific biases. Between about 0.8 and 8.9 billion PBMCs per donor were obtained by leukapheresis. What the work shows at the level of the full study, not this receptor alone: Rarefaction of sorted-subset datasets indicated incomplete sequencing despite the large sequencing depth. Approximately 5% of naive CD4, more than 3% of naive CD8, 2.3% of memory CD4, and about 0.4% of memory CD8 clonotypes were shared across several donors. Estimated clonotype richness was generally larger for naive than for memory subsets. Sampling was restricted to blood, and TCR repertoires in tissue are likely to differ from TCR repertoires in blood. Compared with non-shared clonotypes, the clonotypes found in all four sorted-subset donors had higher generation probabilities. Based on pairwise subsampling, the degree of clonotype sharing among donors was expected to be affected by sequencing depth. Because the study included only a small number of donors, the genetic and exposure-history diversity represented was limited.

Concerning this clone: No antigen is known for it. Base qualities were left out, and no much larger clone turns up one base away.

The CDR3 contains 14 residues, cysteine and phenylalanine counted. CDR3 DNA is the only sequence kept; it has 42 bases, read in frame from the first base. V is cut by 2 bases and J by 0 bases, and the space between the germline ends is 8 bases. Via the germline V gene, CDR1 is KGHSH and CDR2 LQKENI. Donors were healthy HIV-negative adults with no recently reported acute infections or vaccinations. All donors were Caucasian adults living in Nashville, Tennessee, USA. CD4+ T cells were enriched by magnetic negative selection; naive cells were then positively selected on CD45RA, and the negative fraction formed the memory subset. Blood was collected by leukapheresis, and PBMCs were isolated by Ficoll-Histopaque density gradient centrifugation and then cryopreserved in liquid nitrogen vapor phase. Analytical flow cytometry was used to check the purity and quantity of every magnetically sorted T cell population. From each sorted fraction, genomic DNA was isolated and quantified by UV absorbance on a Nanodrop 2000c.

Using the deep immunoSEQ assay, TCR CDR3 regions were amplified from genomic DNA by multiplex PCR. Genomic DNA extracted from each cell subset was distributed evenly over all wells of several immunoSEQ 96-well plates, and each plate served as one replicate. For sorted subsets, roughly 0.2 ug genomic DNA, equal to some 30,000 T cell genomes, was loaded into each replicate PCR. Purified libraries were quantified with a Qubit 3.0 fluorometer, sized on a Bioanalyzer 2100, and re-quantified with the KAPA Library Quantification kit. A separate single-read 150-cycle Illumina NextSeq 550 flow cell was used to sequence each immunoSEQ 96-well plate. Concerning the study's data processing: The immunoSEQ output contained only junctional sequences without quality scores, so filtering could not match that applied to full-length reads. Sequences were annotated with PyIR, a Python wrapper for IgBLAST v1.9, and V/J genes and CDR3 were assigned using IMGT germline references. Reads were removed for weak V/J assignments (E-value above 1e-6), missing CDR3, stop codons, out-of-frame junctions, or ambiguous translated residues. V3J clonotypes were defined by identical inferred V gene, J gene, and CDR3 amino acid sequence. The percentage overlap between two repertoires was calculated by dividing the number of shared unique clonotypes by the size of the smaller repertoire. Richness of each repertoire was evaluated using RTK rarefaction, the Chao1 estimator, and Recon v2.1 estimates of unobserved clonotypes. For all TCRbeta clonotypes obtained by the gDNA method from four donors, generation probabilities were computed with OLGA. Sourced from immuneACCESS, this table was stored by TCRdb with only in-frame sequences that have V and J called. A share of the clones is absent; for the studies checked, an unresolved V gene accounts for under half, and the remainder has no known explanation. The DNA gave D and trimming, while V, J and clone size come from that table. Recorded for this sample are 780,000 or so clones; 72% of them occurred a single time. The leading ten clones occupy over 1.5% of the sample.

This TCR derives from a woman aged 25-40 years in good health. The V and J segments used are TRBV18 and TRBJ2-7; the D gene is unclear. The sequenced sample was memory CD4+ T cells sorted from blood. The cell subset or site label on this specimen signifies: CD45RA-negative fraction. In nucleotides, the sequence is TGTGCCAGCTCACCAGGTCTGGGCTCCTACGAGCAGTACTTC. Its amino acids are CASSPGLGSYEQYF.